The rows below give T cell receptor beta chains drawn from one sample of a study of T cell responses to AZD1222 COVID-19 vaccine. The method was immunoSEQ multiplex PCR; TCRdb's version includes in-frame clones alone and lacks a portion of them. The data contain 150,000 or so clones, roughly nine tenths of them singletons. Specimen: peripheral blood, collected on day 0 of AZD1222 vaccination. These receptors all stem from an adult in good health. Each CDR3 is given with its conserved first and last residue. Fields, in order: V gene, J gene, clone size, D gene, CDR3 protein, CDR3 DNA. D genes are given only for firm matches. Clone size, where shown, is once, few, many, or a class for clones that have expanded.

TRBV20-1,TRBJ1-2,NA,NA,CSASNYGYTF,TGCAGTGCTTCTAACTATGGCTACACCTTC
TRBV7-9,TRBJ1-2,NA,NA,CASSPEGPANYGYTF,TGTGCCAGCAGCCCTGAGGGGCCAGCTAACTATGGCTACACCTTC
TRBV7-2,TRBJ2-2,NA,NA,CASIRRSPEAGELFF,TGTGCCAGCATACGCAGGAGTCCCGAAGCCGGGGAGCTGTTTTTT
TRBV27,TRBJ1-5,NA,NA,CASSLFWTSSNQPQHF,TGTGCCAGCAGTTTATTCTGGACCTCTAGCAATCAGCCCCAGCATTTT
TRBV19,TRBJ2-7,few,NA,CASSPKGGYEQYF,TGTGCCAGTAGCCCGAAAGGGGGTTACGAGCAGTACTTC
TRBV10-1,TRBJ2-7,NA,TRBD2,CASSLGLAGDGEEQYF,TGCGCCAGCAGTCTGGGACTAGCGGGGGATGGGGAAGAGCAGTACTTC
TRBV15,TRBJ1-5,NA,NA,CATSSPGTGQPQHF,TGTGCCACCAGCAGTCCGGGGACGGGCCAGCCCCAGCATTTT
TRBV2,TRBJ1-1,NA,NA,CASSVNSGGSFAEAFF,TGTGCCAGCAGTGTTAATTCTGGGGGGAGTTTCGCTGAAGCTTTCTTT
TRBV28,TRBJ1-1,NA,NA,CASSLRGGGWSEAFF,TGTGCCAGCAGTTTAAGGGGGGGCGGGTGGTCTGAAGCTTTCTTT
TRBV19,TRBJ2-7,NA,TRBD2,CASLTSGGSLVYEQYF,TGTGCCAGTCTGACTAGCGGGGGCTCACTCGTCTACGAGCAGTACTTC
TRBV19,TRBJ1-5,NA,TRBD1,CASSIGPPGQGFNQPQHF,TGTGCCAGTAGTATAGGGCCCCCCGGACAGGGCTTCAATCAGCCCCAGCATTTT
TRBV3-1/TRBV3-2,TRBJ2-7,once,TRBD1,CASSQTGVAYEQYF,TGTGCCAGCAGCCAAACAGGGGTAGCCTACGAGCAGTACTTC
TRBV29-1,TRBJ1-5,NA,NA,CSVVLGNQPQHF,TGCAGCGTTGTCTTGGGGAATCAGCCCCAGCATTTT
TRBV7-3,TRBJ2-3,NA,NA,CASSLLSRPPTDTQYF,TGTGCCAGCAGCTTATTGTCTAGGCCCCCCACAGATACGCAGTATTTT
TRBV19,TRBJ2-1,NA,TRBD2,CASSAEGLLAGNSYNEQFF,TGTGCCAGTAGCGCGGAGGGTCTTCTAGCGGGCAACTCCTACAATGAGCAGTTCTTC
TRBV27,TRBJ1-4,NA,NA,CASSLSVSTREKLFF,TGTGCCAGCAGTTTATCCGTGTCAACTAGGGAAAAACTGTTTTTT
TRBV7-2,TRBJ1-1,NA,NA,CASSLGGTTKWWFF,TGTGCCAGCAGCTTAGGGGGCACGACAAAGTGGTGGTTCTTT
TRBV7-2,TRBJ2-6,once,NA,CASSLAGANVLTF,TGTGCCAGCAGCTTAGCTGGGGCCAACGTCCTGACTTTC
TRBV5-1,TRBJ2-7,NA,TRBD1,CASSPGGQGLSYEQYF,TGCGCCAGCAGTCCAGGAGGACAGGGCCTCTCCTACGAGCAGTACTTC
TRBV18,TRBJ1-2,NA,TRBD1,CASSPSGQGIQGYTF,TGTGCCAGCTCACCGTCGGGACAGGGGATTCAAGGCTACACCTTC
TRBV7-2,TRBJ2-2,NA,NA,CASSPGLRKAGELFF,TGTGCCAGCAGCCCGGGGCTCCGCAAGGCCGGGGAGCTGTTTTTT
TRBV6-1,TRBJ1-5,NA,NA,CASSERGTTQPQHF,TGTGCCAGCAGTGAAAGGGGGACCACTCAGCCCCAGCATTTT
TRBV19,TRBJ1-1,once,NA,CASSIGGGQGTEAFF,TGTGCCAGTAGTATAGGGGGGGGACAAGGTACTGAAGCTTTCTTT
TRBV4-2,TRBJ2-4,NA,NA,CASSQRGLAKNIQYF,TGTGCCAGCAGCCAAAGGGGGTTAGCCAAAAACATTCAGTACTTC
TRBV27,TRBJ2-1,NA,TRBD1,CASSPGRTGRMQFF,TGTGCCAGCAGTCCGGGAAGGACAGGGAGGATGCAGTTCTTC
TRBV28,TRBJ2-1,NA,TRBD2,CASSSRTSRRSYNEQFF,TGTGCCAGCAGTTCCAGGACTAGTCGCCGCTCCTACAATGAGCAGTTCTTC
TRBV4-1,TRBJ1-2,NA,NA,CASSRTTDNYGYTF,TGCGCCAGCAGCCGTACGACTGATAACTATGGCTACACCTTC
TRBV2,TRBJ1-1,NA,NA,CASRGQMNTEAFF,TGTGCCAGCAGGGGGCAGATGAACACTGAAGCTTTCTTT
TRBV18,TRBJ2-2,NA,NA,CASSPGGDGELFF,TGTGCCAGCTCACCAGGGGGTGACGGGGAGCTGTTTTTT
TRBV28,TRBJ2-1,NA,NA,CASSLWGTSPRSYNEQFF,TGTGCCAGCAGTTTATGGGGAACTAGCCCACGCTCCTACAATGAGCAGTTCTTC
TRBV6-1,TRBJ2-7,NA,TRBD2,CASSERAGESYEQYF,TGTGCCAGCAGTGAAAGAGCGGGAGAGTCCTACGAGCAGTACTTC
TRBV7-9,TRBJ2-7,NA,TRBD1,CASRSGQATLRAQYF,TGTGCCAGCAGAAGTGGACAGGCGACTCTACGAGCGCAGTACTTC
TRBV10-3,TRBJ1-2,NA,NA,CAISGTAIYGYTF,TGTGCCATCAGTGGGACAGCGATCTATGGCTACACCTTC
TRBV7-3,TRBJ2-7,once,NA,CASSYAGSSYEQYF,TGTGCCAGCAGCTACGCAGGTAGCTCCTACGAGCAGTACTTC
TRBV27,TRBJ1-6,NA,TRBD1,CASKTGNSPLHF,TGTGCCAGCAAGACAGGGAATTCACCCCTCCACTTT
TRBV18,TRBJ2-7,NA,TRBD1,CASSPRQGIPWEQYF,TGTGCCAGCTCACCTCGACAGGGTATTCCGTGGGAGCAGTACTTC
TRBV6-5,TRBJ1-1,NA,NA,CASRRAAGPASEAFF,TGTGCCAGCAGGCGCGCCGCAGGTCCGGCTAGCGAAGCTTTCTTT
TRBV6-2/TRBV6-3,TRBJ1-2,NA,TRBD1,CASSNGQGNYGYTF,TGTGCCAGCAGTAACGGACAGGGAAACTATGGCTACACCTTC
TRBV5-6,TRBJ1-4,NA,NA,CASSFRGTTNEKLFF,TGTGCCAGCAGCTTTCGGGGGACGACTAATGAAAAACTGTTTTTT
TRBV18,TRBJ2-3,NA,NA,CASSPALRSSSPDTQYF,TGTGCCAGCTCACCGGCTCTTCGTTCCAGCAGCCCAGATACGCAGTATTTT
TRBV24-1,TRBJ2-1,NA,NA,CATSDWTPRSYNEQFF,TGTGCCACCAGTGATTGGACGCCGCGCTCCTACAATGAGCAGTTCTTC
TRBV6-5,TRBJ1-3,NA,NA,CASSFGRDSGNTIYF,TGTGCCAGCAGTTTCGGGCGAGACTCTGGAAACACCATATATTTT
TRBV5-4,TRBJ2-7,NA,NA,CASSLRSGTYEQYF,TGTGCCAGCAGCTTGCGCTCCGGGACGTACGAGCAGTACTTC
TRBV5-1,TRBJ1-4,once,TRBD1,CASSDWDRGQEKLFF,TGCGCCAGCAGCGACTGGGACAGGGGGCAAGAAAAACTGTTTTTT
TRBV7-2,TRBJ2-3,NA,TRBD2,CASSLGLGLAGGDTQYF,TGTGCCAGCAGCTTAGGCCTAGGACTAGCGGGAGGCGATACGCAGTATTTT
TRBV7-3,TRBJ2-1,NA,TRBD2,CASSFAGTSGRNEQFF,TGTGCCAGCAGCTTCGCCGGGACTAGCGGGAGGAATGAGCAGTTCTTC